Listed here are 26 T cell receptor beta chains from one sample, sequenced in a study of PD-1 blockade in classical Hodgkin lymphoma. Time point denoted: cycle 4 day 1 (C4D1), after more than 5 weeks of nivolumab. Every patient had relapsed following autologous stem cell transplantation, and cohorts differed in brentuximab vedotin exposure. Here immunoSEQ multiplex PCR was the method, and the copy in TCRdb shows in-frame clones only, minus some. Seen here are 50,000 to 65,000 clones, approximately 90% observed once, and the top ten hold about 8.3%. The material was peripheral blood mononuclear cells (PBMCs), obtained before the fourth cycle of nivolumab. Receptor source: a human donor with classical Hodgkin lymphoma.

The chain combines TRBV29-1 with TRBJ2-7, with D perhaps matching TRBD1 (5 bases). V was pared by 4 bases and J by 3 bases, with 16 bases between. CDR1 SQVTM and CDR2 ANQGSEA come from the germline V gene. The CDR3 is 14 amino acids. The CDR3 DNA follows: TGCAGCGTTGTGCGCTCTCGGACAAGCTACGAGCAGTACTTC. Amino acid sequence: CSVVRSRTSYEQYF.

The chain has TRBV13 and TRBJ2-2, with D hard to call. CDR1 PRHDT and CDR2 FYEKMQ come from the germline V gene (reference sequence). The CDR3 has 13 amino acids. The V gene lost 2 bases and the J gene lost 5 bases, with 6 bases spanning the gap. The CDR3 reads CASSLKGTGELFF. The CDR3 coding sequence is TGTGCCAGCAGCTTAAAGGGAACCGGGGAGCTGTTTTTT.

The chain uses TRBV5-1 and TRBJ2-1; D gene ambiguous. Trimming shortened V by 0 bases and J by 5 bases, and 6 bases separated the two germline ends. The CDR3 covers 13 residues. Germline V CDR1 and CDR2: SGHRS, YFSETQ. CDR3 coding DNA: TGCGCCAGCAGCTTGGGCGCAAACAATGAGCAGTTCTTC. It codes for CASSLGANNEQFF.

This CDR3 reads CASYPRDSVIYQFF. The CDR3 DNA sequence: TGTGCCAGCTACCCAAGAGACAGCGTGATCTATCAGTTCTTC. The chain uses TRBV5-8 and TRBJ2-1; possible D gene TRBD1, 5 bases. The germline V gene encodes CDR1 SGHTS and CDR2 YDEGEE. The CDR3 consists of 14 residues. The ends were cut back, 7 bases at V and 13 bases at J, with 24 bases in the middle.

This chain connects TRBV4-2 to TRBJ2-7; D uncertain. The CDR3 length is 12 residues. Germline V gene sequence: CDR1 LGHNA, CDR2 YNFKEQ. With 4 bases removed from V and 4 bases from J, the gap between germline ends came to 8 bases. The CDR3 DNA follows: TGTGCCAGCAGCCGTCGACCGTACGAGCAGTACTTC. Translated: CASSRRPYEQYF.

In this sample, this clone turned up once. The V call is TRBV5-6, the J call TRBJ1-2; possible D gene TRBD1, 5 bases. The CDR3 totals 13 residues. Germline V gene data show CDR1 as SGHDT and CDR2 as YYEEEE. V was trimmed by 4 bases and J by 5 bases, leaving 12 bases between them. Written as DNA, the CDR3 is TGTGCCAGCAGCACGACAGCAGGGTATGGCTACACCTTC. As protein: CASSTTAGYGYTF.

This CDR3 reads CASSAATSSYEQYF. The DNA for the CDR3 is TGCGCCAGCAGCGCCGCGACTAGCAGCTACGAGCAGTACTTC. V gene TRBV5-1 combines with J gene TRBJ2-7; 7 nucleotides align to TRBD2. The V and J ends lost 4 bases and 3 bases, in that order; junction bases with no gene match: 7. CDR3 length: 14 residues. Germline V CDR1 and CDR2: SGHRS, YFSETQ.

The chain has TRBV11-2 and TRBJ2-7; 8 bases align to TRBD1. Unmatched junction bases numbered 8, after V lost 5 bases and J lost 2 bases. Germline assignment: CDR1 SGHAT and CDR2 FQNNGV. CDR3 length: 15 amino acids. The CDR3 region has the DNA TGTGCCAGCAGCAGGACGGACAGGGACACCTACGAGCAGTACTTC. The encoded protein is CASSRTDRDTYEQYF.

This clone was observed a single time. The rearrangement uses TRBV5-4 and TRBJ2-5, with 11 bases identical to TRBD2. The V gene's germline CDR1 is SGHNT and CDR2 YYREEE (reference sequence). The CDR3 covers 15 residues. V lost 5 bases to trimming and J lost 7 bases; unmatched junction nucleotides: 10. This CDR3 is CASRVGTSGKGTQYF. The CDR3 bases are TGTGCCAGCAGAGTTGGGACTAGCGGTAAAGGGACCCAGTACTTC.

This chain connects TRBV5-1 to TRBJ1-2, with D maybe TRBD1 (5 bases). Per germline, CDR1 SGHRS and CDR2 YFSETQ. The CDR3 loop spans 13 amino acids. The V end lost 0 bases, the J end lost 4 bases, and 7 bases lay between the germline ends. Here the CDR3 reads CASSLDDSYGYTF. In nucleotides, the CDR3 is TGCGCCAGCAGCTTGGACGACAGCTATGGCTACACCTTC.

V usage is TRBV9 and J usage is TRBJ2-3; 7 positions agree with TRBD2. CDR1 and CDR2 (germline): SGDLS, YYNGEE. The CDR3 is 16 residues long. V trimming: 3 bases; J trimming: 2 bases; junction bases outside the gene matches: 9. The CDR3 nucleotides are TGTGCCAGCAGCGGGAGCCGGGACTACATCACAGATACGCAGTATTTT. It translates to CASSGSRDYITDTQYF.

The genes are TRBV19 and TRBJ1-1; TRBD1 matches 9 bases. The CDR3 length is 16 residues. Germline CDR1 and CDR2: LNHDA and SQIVND (reference sequence). V was pared by 2 bases and J by 2 bases, with 6 bases of the junction left unmatched. CDR3 coding DNA: TGTGCCAGTAGTATAACCCACAGGGGGCGAAACACTGAAGCTTTCTTT. It encodes CASSITHRGRNTEAFF. The full variable domain, rest sourced from reference TRBV19 and TRBJ1-1, is DGGITQSPKYLFRKEGQNVTLSCEQNLNHDAMYWYRQDPGQGLRLIYYSQIVNDFQKGDIAEGYSVSREKKESFPLTVTSAQKNPTAFYLCASSITHRGRNTEAFFGQGTRLTVV.

CDR3 sequence: CASSLGPNTGELFF. In DNA form, the CDR3 reads TGCGCCAGCAGCTTAGGTCCAAACACCGGGGAGCTGTTTTTT. J is TRBJ2-2 and V is TRBV5-1; D gene unclear. V lost 2 bases and J 2 bases, leaving 7 bases between the germline ends. The CDR3 consists of 14 residues. Looked up from germline, CDR1 is SGHRS and CDR2 is YFSETQ.

The J gene is TRBJ2-1, the V gene TRBV5-1; 10 bases are a match to TRBD2. Trimming at V came to 6 bases and at J to 4 bases, leaving 4 bases not matched to a gene. The CDR3 is 14 amino acids. Germline assignment: CDR1 SGHRS and CDR2 YFSETQ. CDR3 loop: CASTAGGPYNEQFF. DNA of the CDR3: TGCGCCAGCACAGCGGGGGGGCCATACAATGAGCAGTTCTTC.

This sequence joins TRBV5-6 and TRBJ1-2; TRBD1 is a possible D gene (6 bases). This CDR3 has 13 amino acids. Trimming shortened V by 0 bases and J by 7 bases, and 10 bases separated the two germline ends. In germline, CDR1 is SGHDT, CDR2 YYEEEE. CDR3 DNA: TGTGCCAGCAGCTTGGTGGGGGCGGCTGGCTACACCTTC. Encoded protein: CASSLVGAAGYTF.

The chain is built from TRBV9 and TRBJ2-1, with TRBD2 matching over 10 bases. With V trimmed by 6 bases and J by 8 bases, 5 bases remained unmatched. The CDR3 loop spans 13 amino acids. Per the germline V gene, CDR1 is SGDLS and CDR2 is YYNGEE. The CDR3 nucleotides read TGTGCCAGCACTAGCGGGGGTGGGGATGAGCAGTTCTTC. Encoded protein: CASTSGGGDEQFF.

This clone has only one observation. The sample has other DNA sequences that encode this CDR3 too. The chain carries TRBV5-1 and TRBJ1-2, with TRBD1 identical over 10 bases. This CDR3 spans 14 amino acids. V shed 0 bases, J shed 6 bases, and the junction held 2 bases outside the gene matches. Germline CDR1 SGHRS, CDR2 YFSETQ. CDR3 bases: TGCGCCAGCAGCTTGGGGACAGGGGGAGATGGCTACACCTTC. This gives the protein CASSLGTGGDGYTF.

There are a few counts of this clone. The sample holds other DNA sequences that translate to the same CDR3. This chain joins TRBV19 and TRBJ1-5, with D perhaps TRBD1 (5 bases). Germline CDR1 LNHDA, CDR2 SQIVND (reference sequence). The CDR3 covers 15 residues. Trimming stripped 4 bases from V and 3 bases from J, with 13 bases between. The CDR3 sequence: CASSSLQVINQPQHF. DNA for the CDR3: TGTGCCAGTAGTAGCCTACAGGTGATCAATCAGCCCCAGCATTTT.

The chain employs TRBV5-4 and TRBJ1-4; D may be TRBD1 (5 bases). This CDR3 is 15 amino acids long. V lost 3 bases to trimming and J lost 7 bases, with 16 bases between them. CDR1 and CDR2 from the germline V gene are SGHNT and YYREEE (reference sequence). The CDR3 DNA reads as TGTGCCAGCAGCTACGGTCCGCAGGGAGTTGAAAAACTGTTTTTT. Amino acid sequence: CASSYGPQGVEKLFF.

The J gene is TRBJ1-1, the V gene TRBV11-2, with a possible D match to TRBD1 (5 bases). The V end was cut by 1 base, the J end by 2 bases, with 8 bases between. This CDR3 spans 14 amino acids. Looked up from germline, CDR1 is SGHAT and CDR2 is FQNNGV. The CDR3 is CASSLGQLNTEAFF. CDR3 DNA sequence: TGTGCCAGCAGCTTAGGACAGTTAAACACTGAAGCTTTCTTT.

This clone was observed a single time. The CDR3 DNA sequence: TGTGCCAGCAGCGTAGGCAGGGGACAAGAGACCCAGTACTTC. Amino acids: CASSVGRGQETQYF. The gene calls are TRBV9 and TRBJ2-5; maybe TRBD1 (6 bases). The V and J ends lost 0 bases and 2 bases respectively, with 8 bases between them. This CDR3 is built from 14 residues. The germline CDR1 and CDR2 sequences are SGDLS and YYNGEE.

V usage is TRBV6-5 and J usage is TRBJ1-6; D not certain. V lost 0 bases to trimming and J lost 0 bases, with 6 bases between them. Germline CDR1 and CDR2: MNHEY and SVGAGI. The CDR3 contains 16 residues. This CDR3 reads CASSYSWSSYNSPLHF. CDR3 bases: TGTGCCAGCAGTTACTCCTGGAGCTCCTATAATTCACCCCTCCACTTT.

The chain recombines TRBV6-6 with TRBJ2-1; D remains ambiguous. The germline gives CDR1 MNHNY, CDR2 SVGAGI (reference sequence). This CDR3 has 15 residues. V lost 6 bases and J 0 bases, leaving 12 bases between the germline ends. The CDR3 reads CASRVATNSYNEQFF. The DNA for the CDR3 is TGTGCCAGCAGGGTGGCCACCAACTCCTACAATGAGCAGTTCTTC.

Note on this clone: The sample holds other DNA sequences that translate to the same CDR3. This chain connects TRBV5-5 to TRBJ2-7; TRBD1 matches 7 bases. Trimming at V came to 2 bases and at J to 3 bases, leaving 5 bases not matched to a gene. The CDR3 length is 14 residues. Germline assignment: CDR1 SGHKS and CDR2 YYEKEE (reference sequence). CDR3 loop: CASSLASGGYEQYF. DNA for the CDR3: TGTGCCAGCAGCTTAGCCTCAGGGGGCTACGAGCAGTACTTC.

V usage is TRBV7-8 and J usage is TRBJ2-4, with D unclear. Per germline, CDR1 SGHVS and CDR2 FQNEAQ. The CDR3 loop spans 14 amino acids. The V and J ends lost 1 base and 5 bases respectively, with 9 bases between them. CDR3 bases: TGTGCCAGCAGCTTAGATCGTTGGGAAAACATTCAGTACTTC. This gives the protein CASSLDRWENIQYF.

This chain joins TRBV9 and TRBJ1-4; 11 bases agree with TRBD1. The CDR3 runs 14 residues. Germline CDR1 and CDR2: SGDLS and YYNGEE. J was trimmed by 10 bases and V by 4 bases; bases with no gene match: 6. The CDR3 region is CASSQRTGGGKLFF. As DNA, the CDR3 is TGTGCCAGCAGCCAACGGACAGGGGGCGGAAAACTGTTTTTT.